The 29 T cell receptor beta chains listed next were all sequenced from one sample in a study of shared clonotypes between healthy human individuals. Naive CD8 cells were CD45RO-negative, positively selected for CCR7, excluding terminally differentiated effector memory CD45RA+ cells. The method was immunoSEQ multiplex PCR; TCRdb's version includes in-frame clones alone and lacks a portion of them. The sample lists 600,000 or so clones, more than 95% occurring once. The sample taken for sequencing was naive CD8+ T cells sorted from blood. The receptors were sampled from a man aged 25-45 years in good health.

Details on this clone: The sample holds other DNA sequences that translate to the same CDR3. V and J are TRBV9 and TRBJ2-1; D is uncertain. V gave up 3 bases and J gave up 7 bases, with 5 bases separating them. CDR1 and CDR2 from the germline V gene are SGDLS and YYNGEE. CDR3 length equals 11 residues. CDR3 sequence (DNA): TGTGCCAGCAGCGACCGGAATGAGCAGTTCTTC. Its protein is CASSDRNEQFF.

The V gene is TRBV4-1, the J gene TRBJ1-4; D is unclear. This CDR3 has 18 residues. V lost 0 bases to trimming and J lost 2 bases, with 16 bases between them. Per the germline V gene, CDR1 is MGHRA and CDR2 is YSYEKL. The CDR3 here is CASSQDGPAEATNEKLFF. The CDR3 DNA reads as TGCGCCAGCAGCCAAGATGGGCCAGCAGAGGCGACTAATGAAAAACTGTTTTTT.

The chain has TRBV7-9 and TRBJ1-1, with TRBD1 identical over 7 bases. The CDR3 has 12 amino acids. CDR1 is SEHNR, CDR2 FQNEAQ, per germline (reference sequence). J gave up 8 bases and V 5 bases, and 5 bases lay outside the gene matches. CDR3 DNA: TGTGCCAGCAGCAATCGGACAGGCGAAGCTTTCTTT. This gives the protein CASSNRTGEAFF.

This rearrangement joins TRBV9 to TRBJ2-2, with D uncertain. From germline, CDR1 is SGDLS and CDR2 YYNGEE. The V gene lost 7 bases and the J gene lost 2 bases, with 9 bases spanning the gap. The length of the CDR3 is 13 residues. CDR3 in DNA: TGTGCCAGCGAACGAGGTAACACCGGGGAGCTGTTTTTT. Protein product: CASERGNTGELFF.

The rearrangement links TRBV7-7 to TRBJ2-3; TRBD2 is a possible D gene (6 bases). CDR1 and CDR2 (germline): SSHAT, FNYEAQ (reference sequence). Trimming stripped 6 bases from V and 2 bases from J, with 15 bases between. The CDR3 is 15 amino acids. CDR3 in amino acids: CASSPDGSPTDTQYF. CDR3 DNA sequence: TGTGCCAGCAGTCCGGACGGGAGCCCCACAGATACGCAGTATTTT.

The V and J genes are TRBV7-6 and TRBJ2-7, with 8 bases aligning to TRBD2. V gave up 2 bases and J gave up 3 bases; unmatched junction bases: 3. Per germline, CDR1 SGHVS and CDR2 FNYEAQ. The CDR3 spans 14 residues. Here the CDR3 reads CASSLFAGGYEQYF. The DNA for the CDR3 is TGTGCCAGCAGCTTATTCGCGGGAGGCTACGAGCAGTACTTC.

V and J are TRBV18 and TRBJ1-4; TRBD1 matches at 8 bases. CDR1 and CDR2 from the germline V gene are KGHSH and LQKENI. Trimming at V came to 3 bases and at J to 6 bases, leaving 9 bases not matched to a gene. The CDR3 sequence is 16 residues long. The CDR3 spells CASSPDRGDLYEKLFF. CDR3 coding DNA: TGTGCCAGCTCACCCGACAGGGGAGACCTATATGAAAAACTGTTTTTT.

This clone was picked up one time. The chain couples TRBV15 to TRBJ2-1, with TRBD2 as a possible D gene (5 bases). Per the germline V gene, CDR1 is LNHNV and CDR2 is YYDKDF (reference sequence). V lost 7 bases and J lost 7, with 14 bases in between. The CDR3 contains 13 residues. The CDR3 nucleotides read TGTGCCACCACCTCCGTCGGGATGAATGAGCAGTTCTTC. It is translated as CATTSVGMNEQFF.

This rearrangement joins TRBV27 to TRBJ1-1; D unclear. The CDR3 covers 15 residues. Trimming removed 2 bases from V and 1 base from J, with 11 bases in between. Germline V CDR1 and CDR2: MNHEY, SMNVEV (reference sequence). As DNA, the CDR3 is TGTGCCAGCAGTTTACAGACCGCTCAGAACACTGAAGCTTTCTTT. This codes for CASSLQTAQNTEAFF.

V and J are TRBV4-1 and TRBJ2-7; no definite D call. V was shortened by 0 bases and J by 12 bases, with 12 bases between the two germline ends. The CDR3 loop spans 12 amino acids. Germline values: CDR1 MGHRA, CDR2 YSYEKL. DNA of the CDR3: TGCGCCAGCAGCCAAGATGGGCAGTCCGCGTACTTC. It codes for CASSQDGQSAYF.

The V gene is TRBV5-8, the J gene TRBJ2-7; D uncertain. Germline CDR1 reads SGHTS; CDR2 reads YDEGEE. The CDR3 extends over 16 amino acids. V was shortened by 5 bases and J by 3 bases, with 21 bases between the two germline ends. The CDR3 DNA reads TGTGCCAGCAGAAAGGGCCCGTCCGGCCCCAACTACGAGCAGTACTTC. It yields the protein CASRKGPSGPNYEQYF.

This chain uses TRBV14 with TRBJ2-3; possibly TRBD1 for D (5 bases). Germline V gene lookup returns CDR1 SGHDN and CDR2 FVKESK. There are 16 residues in the CDR3. V was cut by 5 bases and J by 2 bases, with 17 bases left in between. CDR3: CASSSIVGLNTDTQYF. CDR3 DNA: TGTGCCAGCAGCTCCATTGTGGGGCTCAACACAGATACGCAGTATTTT.

The chain links TRBV27 to TRBJ2-2, with 9 bases aligning to TRBD1. V shed 9 bases and J 0 bases; nucleotides not matched to a gene: 2. This CDR3 comprises 14 residues. Germline V gives CDR1 MNHEY, CDR2 SMNVEV (reference sequence). The CDR3 sequence is CASRDRANTGELFF. The CDR3, as DNA: TGTGCCAGTAGGGACAGGGCGAACACCGGGGAGCTGTTTTTT.

This clone appeared once. The V gene is TRBV10-3, the J gene TRBJ2-7; 8 nucleotides align to TRBD1. CDR1 is ENHRY, CDR2 SYGVKD, per germline. After removal of 6 bases from V and 5 bases from J, the junction contained 3 bases not matched to a gene. CDR3 length equals 12 residues. CDR3 bases: TGTGCCATCAGGGACAGGGCCCACGAGCAGTACTTC. This sequence encodes CAIRDRAHEQYF.

As to this clone: The same CDR3 also results from other DNA sequences found in this sample. The CDR3 DNA reads TGTGCCAGCAGTTACTCGTTGTACAATGAGCAGTTCTTC. It translates to CASSYSLYNEQFF. The chain couples TRBV6-5 to TRBJ2-1; D remains ambiguous. V dropped 0 bases and J dropped 4 bases, with 4 bases sitting between them. Germline V gene lookup returns CDR1 MNHEY and CDR2 SVGAGI. The length of the CDR3 is 13 residues.

V usage is TRBV9 and J usage is TRBJ1-2; D not certain. This CDR3 contains 12 residues. Germline V CDR1 and CDR2: SGDLS, YYNGEE. Trimming cost V 6 bases and J 2 bases, with 8 bases left between them. The CDR3 reads CASTSRNYGYTF. The CDR3 DNA sequence: TGTGCCAGCACATCCAGAAACTATGGCTACACCTTC.

The chain has TRBV5-8 and TRBJ2-4, with 7 positions matching TRBD2. After removal of 0 bases from V and 1 base from J, the junction contained 4 bases not matched to a gene. CDR3 length: 16 amino acids. CDR1 is SGHTS and CDR2 is YDEGEE in the germline V gene. CDR3 DNA sequence: TGTGCCAGCAGCTTGGAACTAGCGTGGGCCAAAAACATTCAGTACTTC. Translation gives CASSLELAWAKNIQYF.

This clone was seen just once. The CDR3: CASSLRFNVDRGNSDGYTF. The CDR3 DNA sequence: TGTGCCAGCAGCTTACGATTCAATGTTGACAGGGGTAACTCGGATGGCTACACCTTC. The chain joins TRBV9 to TRBJ1-2; 8 bases are shared with TRBD1. Germline V gene lookup returns CDR1 SGDLS and CDR2 YYNGEE. The CDR3 loop spans 19 amino acids. Losses at the gene ends were 4 bases for V and 6 bases for J; bases not matched to a gene: 23.

The chain couples TRBV27 to TRBJ2-2; D remains ambiguous. This CDR3 is 12 amino acids long. The ends were cut back, 3 bases at V and 7 bases at J, with 6 bases in the middle. Germline assignment: CDR1 MNHEY and CDR2 SMNVEV (reference sequence). The CDR3 protein is CASSLGLGELFF. As DNA, the CDR3 is TGTGCCAGCAGTTTGGGCCTCGGGGAGCTGTTTTTT.

This chain uses TRBV5-1 with TRBJ2-7; 8 nucleotides line up with TRBD2. With 7 bases clipped from V and 4 bases from J, the junction kept 10 bases outside the gene matches. The CDR3 has 14 residues. CDR1 SGHRS and CDR2 YFSETQ come from the germline V gene. This CDR3 reads CASPKREGLYEQYF. The DNA for the CDR3 is TGCGCCAGCCCCAAACGGGAGGGCCTTTACGAGCAGTACTTC.

V gene TRBV7-9 combines with J gene TRBJ1-1; D remains unclear. The V and J ends lost 2 bases and 4 bases respectively, with 5 bases between them. Germline assignment: CDR1 SEHNR and CDR2 FQNEAQ (reference sequence). This CDR3 comprises 12 residues. This CDR3 reads CASSLFITEAFF. The DNA for the CDR3 is TGTGCCAGCAGCTTATTTATCACTGAAGCTTTCTTT.

The chain employs TRBV7-9 and TRBJ2-1, with D possibly matching TRBD1 (5 bases). The ends were cut back, 5 bases at V and 9 bases at J, with 11 bases in the middle. The CDR3 totals 12 residues. Germline assignment: CDR1 SEHNR and CDR2 FQNEAQ (reference sequence). The CDR3 bases are TGTGCCAGCAGCGGTACAAGGGGTGAGCAGTTCTTC. Protein product: CASSGTRGEQFF.

The chain couples TRBV7-2 to TRBJ2-1, with TRBD2 identical over 8 bases. This CDR3 comprises 18 residues. Germline CDR1 reads SGHTA; CDR2 reads FQGNSA. Germline trimming cut 1 base from V and 4 bases from J; bases unmatched to any gene: 12. The CDR3 spells CASSLESAGGPFYNEQFF. The CDR3 bases are TGTGCCAGCAGCTTAGAGTCCGCGGGAGGACCTTTTTACAATGAGCAGTTCTTC.

The chain carries TRBV7-9 and TRBJ2-1, with 9 bases matching TRBD2. CDR3 size: 16 residues. V was pared by 4 bases and J by 6 bases, with 10 bases of the junction left unmatched. Germline V lookup: CDR1 SEHNR, CDR2 FQNEAQ (reference sequence). The CDR3 loop reads CASSSLPGTSPNEQFF. CDR3 sequence (DNA): TGTGCCAGCAGCTCTTTACCCGGGACTAGCCCCAATGAGCAGTTCTTC.

This chain connects TRBV11-2 to TRBJ2-7, with 9 bases that match TRBD1. In germline, CDR1 is SGHAT, CDR2 FQNNGV. This CDR3 comprises 15 residues. The V gene end was trimmed by 5 bases and the J gene end by 4 bases; junction bases not matched to a gene: 9. CDR3 sequence (DNA): TGTGCCAGCAGCGCCGGGACAGGGAAAGGATACGAGCAGTACTTC. Amino acids: CASSAGTGKGYEQYF. Using reference TRBV11-2 and TRBJ2-7 for the parts outside the CDR3, the full variable domain is EAGVAQSPRYKIIEKRQSVAFWCNPISGHATLYWYQQILGQGPKLLIQFQNNGVVDDSQLPKDRFSAERLKGVDSTLKIQPAKLEDSAVYLCASSAGTGKGYEQYFGPGTRLTVT.

The J gene is TRBJ1-4, the V gene TRBV6-6, with D uncertain. Germline CDR1 is MNHNY and CDR2 is SVGAGI (reference sequence). V was pared by 5 bases and J by 7 bases, with 5 bases between. There are 11 residues in the CDR3. This chain's CDR3 is CASSTGEKLFF. CDR3 DNA: TGTGCCAGCAGTACGGGTGAAAAACTGTTTTTT.

V usage is TRBV29-1 and J usage is TRBJ1-1; no firm D call. V gave up 6 bases and J gave up 4 bases, with 21 bases separating them. In germline, CDR1 is SQVTM, CDR2 ANQGSEA. This CDR3 is 15 amino acids long. The CDR3 protein is CSVSTEKIAVTEAFF. CDR3 in DNA: TGCAGCGTGTCAACCGAGAAAATTGCAGTCACTGAAGCTTTCTTT.

This chain uses TRBV11-2 with TRBJ2-7; 8 bases fit TRBD1. The CDR3 covers 15 residues. V trimming: 1 base; J trimming: 3 bases; junction bases outside the gene matches: 5. Germline V CDR1 and CDR2: SGHAT, FQNNGV. CDR3 residues: CASSLGGTGRYEQYF. The CDR3 region has the DNA TGTGCCAGCAGCTTAGGTGGGACAGGTCGCTACGAGCAGTACTTC. The whole variable domain, remainder taken from reference TRBV11-2 and TRBJ2-7, is EAGVAQSPRYKIIEKRQSVAFWCNPISGHATLYWYQQILGQGPKLLIQFQNNGVVDDSQLPKDRFSAERLKGVDSTLKIQPAKLEDSAVYLCASSLGGTGRYEQYFGPGTRLTVT.

The CDR3 coding sequence is TGTGCCACCAAAAGGGGACAGTATGGCTACACCTTC. As protein: CATKRGQYGYTF. The chain links TRBV2 to TRBJ1-2, with 7 nucleotides matching TRBD1. Germline V gives CDR1 SNHLY, CDR2 FYNNEI. The CDR3 is 12 residues long. V lost 10 bases to trimming and J lost 5 bases; unmatched junction nucleotides: 7.